This T cell receptor (beta chain) was found in a study of T cells in Graves' hyperthyroidism and ophthalmopathy. Researchers amplified the TCR beta CDR3 regions from RNA transcripts. The TCR CDR3 first-round RT-PCR relied on the HTBI primer set. Via MiXCR, TCRdb re-called the multiplex PCR reads, giving one row per CDR3 protein. The table lists about 640,000 distinct CDR3 sequences, roughly 20% of them singletons. Study-wide results and limits: The authors' 13 V-J model separated ophthalmopathy from stable hyperthyroidism.

This clonotype was found many times. Its antigen is unidentified. Uncontrolled infection, other autoimmune disease, pregnancy or lactation excluded patients. From more than 9.5 ml of fresh peripheral blood, PBMCs were isolated. The source material was blood. This receptor was obtained from a man younger than 45 with Graves' ophthalmopathy.

The CDR3 DNA sequence: TGTGCCAGCAGCTCTCGAGGGAGACGGGGATGGGAAGAGCAGTTCTTC. Translating it yields CASSSRGRRGWEEQFF. This chain connects TRBV11-2 to TRBJ2-1; D is perhaps TRBD2 (5 bases). The germline V gene encodes CDR1 SGHAT and CDR2 FQNNGV. Trimming took 4 bases from V and 10 from J, leaving 23 bases between them. This CDR3 spans 16 amino acids.